Reported below is one T cell receptor (beta chain). With V trimmed by 4 bases and J by 5 bases, 9 bases remained unmatched. CDR1 and CDR2 (germline): SGHRS, YFSETQ. The CDR3 is 16 residues long. The sample is drawn from a study of T cell changes during pregnancy in multiple sclerosis. This table comes from immunoSEQ multiplex PCR, and its TCRdb copy is limited to in-frame clones, with some not included. The sample lists around 37,000 clones, approximately 90% occurring once. This TCR was sampled from a female donor with multiple sclerosis, enrolled in a pregnancy study. This chain uses TRBV5-1 with TRBJ2-1; TRBD2 matches at 10 bases. The sample here was CD8+ T cells from peripheral blood mononuclear cells, taken in the third trimester of pregnancy. CDR3 bases: TGCGCCAGCAGCCCCGCAGCGGGGGGGACCCACAATGAGCAGTTCTTC. Its protein product is CASSPAAGGTHNEQFF.